The entry that follows covers one TCR beta chain sequence. The sample belongs to a study of cytomegalovirus exposure and HLA in healthy donors. CDR3 size: 15 residues. V was pared by 8 bases and J by 5 bases, with 6 bases of the junction left unmatched. Germline V gene sequence: CDR1 SGHTA, CDR2 FQGNSA. At the time of sampling, donors were nominally healthy, though unrecorded immune exposures were likely. PCR amplification relied on 60 Vbeta primers (plus 13 Jbeta primers). Only in-frame clones appear in the TCRdb table, and some are missing; sequencing was by immunoSEQ multiplex PCR. The table shows 90,000 to 120,000 clones, with over 60% occurring only once.

The genes are TRBV7-2 and TRBJ2-1, with 13 bases matching TRBD2. The sequence was collected from a male donor in good health and CMV-seronegative. Material for sequencing was PBMCs. The CDR3 coding sequence is TGTGCCAGCTCGGGACTAGCGGGGCCGAACAATGAGCAGTTCTTC. Its translation: CASSGLAGPNNEQFF. The complete variable domain, with remaining parts taken from reference TRBV7-2 and TRBJ2-1, reads GAGVSQSPSNKVTEKGKDVELRCDPISGHTALYWYRQSLGQGLEFLIYFQGNSAPDKSGLPSDRFSAERTGGSVSTLTIQRTQQEDSAVYLCASSGLAGPNNEQFFGPGTRLTVL.